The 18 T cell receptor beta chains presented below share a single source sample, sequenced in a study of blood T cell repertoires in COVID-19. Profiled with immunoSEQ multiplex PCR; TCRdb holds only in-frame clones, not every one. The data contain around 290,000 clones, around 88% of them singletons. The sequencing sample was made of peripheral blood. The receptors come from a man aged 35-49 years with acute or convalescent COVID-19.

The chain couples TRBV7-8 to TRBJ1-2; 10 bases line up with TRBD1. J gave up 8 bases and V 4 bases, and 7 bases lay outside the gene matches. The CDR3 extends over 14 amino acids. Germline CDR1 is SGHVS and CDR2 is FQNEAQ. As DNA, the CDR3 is TGTGCCAGCAGCTCGAGACAGGGGGCAGGAGGCTACACCTTC. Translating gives CASSSRQGAGGYTF.

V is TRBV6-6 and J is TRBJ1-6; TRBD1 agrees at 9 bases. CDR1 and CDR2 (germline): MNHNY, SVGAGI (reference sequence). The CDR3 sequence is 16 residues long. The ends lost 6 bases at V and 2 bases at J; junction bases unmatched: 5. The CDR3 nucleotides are TGTGCCAGCAGCTTAGGACAGGGGCCCTATAATTCACCCCTCCACTTT. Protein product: CASSLGQGPYNSPLHF.

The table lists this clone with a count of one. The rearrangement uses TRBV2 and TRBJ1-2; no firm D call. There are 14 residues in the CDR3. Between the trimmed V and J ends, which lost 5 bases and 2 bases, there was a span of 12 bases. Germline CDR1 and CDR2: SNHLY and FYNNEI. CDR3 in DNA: TGTGCCAGCAGTATGATGCAGGCCAACTATGGCTACACCTTC. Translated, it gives CASSMMQANYGYTF.

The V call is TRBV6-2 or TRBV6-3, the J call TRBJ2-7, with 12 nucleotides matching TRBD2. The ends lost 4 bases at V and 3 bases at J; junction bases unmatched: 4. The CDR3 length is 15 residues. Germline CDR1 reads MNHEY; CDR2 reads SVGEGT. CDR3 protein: CASSSLTSGGYEQYF. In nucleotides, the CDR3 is TGTGCCAGCAGTTCCCTGACTAGCGGGGGCTACGAGCAGTACTTC.

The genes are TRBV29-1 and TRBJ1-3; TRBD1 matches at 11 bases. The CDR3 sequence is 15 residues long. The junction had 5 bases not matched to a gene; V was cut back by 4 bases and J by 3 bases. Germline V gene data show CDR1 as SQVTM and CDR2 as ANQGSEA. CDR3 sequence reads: CSVAGTGGFGNTIYF. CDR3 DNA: TGCAGCGTTGCCGGGACAGGGGGTTTTGGAAACACCATATATTTT.

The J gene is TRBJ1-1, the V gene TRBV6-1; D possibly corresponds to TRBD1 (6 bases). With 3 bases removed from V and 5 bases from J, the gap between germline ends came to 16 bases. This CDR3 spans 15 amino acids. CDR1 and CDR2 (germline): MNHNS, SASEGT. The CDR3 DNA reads TGTGCCAGCAGTGAGGACAGCCTCGAGGGGACTGAAGCTTTCTTT. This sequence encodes CASSEDSLEGTEAFF.

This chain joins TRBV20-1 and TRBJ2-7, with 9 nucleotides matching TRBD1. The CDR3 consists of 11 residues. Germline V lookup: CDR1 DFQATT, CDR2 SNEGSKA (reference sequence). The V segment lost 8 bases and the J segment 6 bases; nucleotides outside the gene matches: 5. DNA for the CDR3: TGCAGTCTTACAGGGGGCGGCGAGCAGTACTTC. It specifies CSLTGGGEQYF.

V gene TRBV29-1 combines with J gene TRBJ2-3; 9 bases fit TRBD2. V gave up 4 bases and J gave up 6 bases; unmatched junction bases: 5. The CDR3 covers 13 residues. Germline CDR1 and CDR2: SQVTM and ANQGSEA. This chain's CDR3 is CSVGSSGADTQYF. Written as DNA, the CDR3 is TGCAGCGTTGGGTCTAGCGGGGCCGATACGCAGTATTTT.

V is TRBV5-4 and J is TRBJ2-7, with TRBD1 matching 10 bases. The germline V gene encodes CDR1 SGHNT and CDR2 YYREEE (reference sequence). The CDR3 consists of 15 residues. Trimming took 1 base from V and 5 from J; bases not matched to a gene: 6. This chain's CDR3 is CASSLWDRGMNEQYF. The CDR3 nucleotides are TGTGCCAGCAGCTTGTGGGACAGGGGAATGAACGAGCAGTACTTC.

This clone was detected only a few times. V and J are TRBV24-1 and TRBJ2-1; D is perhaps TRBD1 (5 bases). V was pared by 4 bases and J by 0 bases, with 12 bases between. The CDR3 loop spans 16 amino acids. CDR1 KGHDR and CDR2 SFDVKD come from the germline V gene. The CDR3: CATSDTTESSYNEQFF. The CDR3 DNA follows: TGTGCCACCAGTGACACGACAGAGAGCTCCTACAATGAGCAGTTCTTC.

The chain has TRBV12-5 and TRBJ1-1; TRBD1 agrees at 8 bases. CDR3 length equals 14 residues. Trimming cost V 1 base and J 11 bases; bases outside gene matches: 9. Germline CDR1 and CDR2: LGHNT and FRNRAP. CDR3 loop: CASGLDLTGGIAFF. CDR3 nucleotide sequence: TGTGCTAGTGGTTTGGACCTCACAGGGGGGATTGCTTTCTTT.

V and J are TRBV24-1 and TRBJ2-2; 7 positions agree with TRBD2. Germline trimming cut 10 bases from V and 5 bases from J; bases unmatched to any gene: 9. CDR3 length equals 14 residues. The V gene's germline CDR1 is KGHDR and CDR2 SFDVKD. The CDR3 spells CATGGVAGTGELFF. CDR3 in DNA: TGTGCCACTGGGGGGGTTGCGGGGACCGGGGAGCTGTTTTTT.

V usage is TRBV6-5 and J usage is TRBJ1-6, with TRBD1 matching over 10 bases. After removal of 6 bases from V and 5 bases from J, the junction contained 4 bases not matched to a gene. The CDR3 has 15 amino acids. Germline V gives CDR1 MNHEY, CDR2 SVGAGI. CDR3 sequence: CASSRTGGNNSPLHF. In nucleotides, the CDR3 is TGTGCCAGCAGCCGGACAGGGGGAAATAATTCACCCCTCCACTTT.

The CDR3 nucleotides are TGTGCCAGCAGCCGGGAGCGGAGGGACGAGCAGTACTTC. It codes for CASSRERRDEQYF. This chain links TRBV6-5 with TRBJ2-7, with D possibly being TRBD2 (6 bases). This CDR3 is built from 13 residues. V was shortened by 6 bases and J by 5 bases, with 14 bases between the two germline ends. In germline, CDR1 is MNHEY, CDR2 SVGAGI.

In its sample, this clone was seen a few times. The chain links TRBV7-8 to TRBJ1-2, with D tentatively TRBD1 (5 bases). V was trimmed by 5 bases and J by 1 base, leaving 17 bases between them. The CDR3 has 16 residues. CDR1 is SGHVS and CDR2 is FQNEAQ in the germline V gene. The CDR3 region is CASSQEGLTNNYGYTF. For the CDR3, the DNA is TGTGCCAGCAGCCAGGAGGGGTTGACAAATAACTATGGCTACACCTTC.

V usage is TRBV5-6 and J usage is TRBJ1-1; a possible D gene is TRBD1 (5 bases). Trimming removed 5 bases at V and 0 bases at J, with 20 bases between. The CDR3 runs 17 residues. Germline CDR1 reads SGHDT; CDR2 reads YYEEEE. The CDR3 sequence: CASSWGLDLGLNTEAFF. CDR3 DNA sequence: TGTGCCAGCAGTTGGGGACTAGATCTGGGACTGAACACTGAAGCTTTCTTT.

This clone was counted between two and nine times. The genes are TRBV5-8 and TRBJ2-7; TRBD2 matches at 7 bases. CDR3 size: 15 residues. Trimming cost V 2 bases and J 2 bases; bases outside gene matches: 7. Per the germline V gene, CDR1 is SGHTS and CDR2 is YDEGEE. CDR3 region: CASSLPSGDTYEQYF. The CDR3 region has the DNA TGTGCCAGCAGCTTACCGAGCGGGGATACCTACGAGCAGTACTTC.

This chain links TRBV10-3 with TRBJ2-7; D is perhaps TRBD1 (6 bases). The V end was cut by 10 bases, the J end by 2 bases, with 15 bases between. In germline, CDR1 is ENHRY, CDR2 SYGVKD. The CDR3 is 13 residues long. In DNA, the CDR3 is TGTGCCACCGCTTCACAGGGCACCTACGAGCAGTACTTC. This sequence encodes CATASQGTYEQYF.